The sequence of this TCR beta chain was determined in a study of cytomegalovirus exposure and HLA in healthy donors. This PCR relied on a set of 60 Vbeta primers and 13 Jbeta primers. Some clones are missing from TCRdb's copy, which holds only in-frame ones; the method was immunoSEQ multiplex PCR. The table lists 100,000 to 150,000 clones, around 70% of them singletons. The CDR3 extends over 14 amino acids. Germline lookup yields CDR1 SGHRS and CDR2 YFSETQ. V was clipped by 3 bases and J by 2 bases, with 11 bases between them. About this clone itself: What it binds is not known.

Study-wide points: About 90% or about 30% of the time was how often most TCR beta V segments were productive, according to an earlier analysis.

The chain employs TRBV5-1 and TRBJ1-2; D unresolved. The material sequenced was PBMCs. This TCR derives from a human donor in good health. CDR3 DNA: TGCGCCAGCAGCTCCGCCGGGGAGAACTATGGCTACACCTTC. This sequence encodes CASSSAGENYGYTF.